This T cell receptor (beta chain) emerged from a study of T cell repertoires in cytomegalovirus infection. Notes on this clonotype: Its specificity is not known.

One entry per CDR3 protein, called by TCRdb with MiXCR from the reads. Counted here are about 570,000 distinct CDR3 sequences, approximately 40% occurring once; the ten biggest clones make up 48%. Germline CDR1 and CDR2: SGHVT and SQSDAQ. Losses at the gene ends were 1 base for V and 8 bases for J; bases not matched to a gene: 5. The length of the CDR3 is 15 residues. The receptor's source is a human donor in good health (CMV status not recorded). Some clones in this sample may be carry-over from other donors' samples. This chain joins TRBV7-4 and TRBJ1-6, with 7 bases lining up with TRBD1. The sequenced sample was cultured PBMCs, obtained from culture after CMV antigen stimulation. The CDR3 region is CASSLGTGRDSPLHF. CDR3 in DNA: TGTGCCAGCAGCTTAGGGACAGGAAGGGATTCACCCCTCCACTTT.